This T cell receptor beta chain was identified in a study of post-analysis software for immune sequencing data. Study-wide results and caveats: Significantly decreased normalized Chao1 diversity was recorded for multiple sclerosis patients relative to controls. The study found TRBV5-6, TRBV5-1 and TRBV20-1 among a handful of TRBV segments more frequent in patients than controls. Strong co-clustering by F measure was evident for samples that had been prepared in the same batch.

Each TCR beta cDNA library carried unique molecular identifiers. A single record per CDR3 protein comes from TCRdb applying MiXCR to the PCR reads. The table records 500,000 to 600,000 distinct CDR3 sequences, roughly two fifths of them present only once. In this sample, this clonotype turned up a few times. Its antigen is unidentified. With 3 bases removed from V and 6 bases from J, the gap between germline ends came to 14 bases. The CDR3 has 14 amino acids. From germline, CDR1 is MGHRA and CDR2 YSYEKL. The chain links TRBV4-1 to TRBJ1-1; unclear D gene. The clonotype comes from a girl aged 10-17 years with multiple sclerosis. The source material was blood. The CDR3 sequence is CASSHTPGGPEAFF. The CDR3 DNA follows: TGCGCCAGCAGCCATACCCCCGGAGGCCCTGAAGCTTTCTTT.